The TCR beta chain under discussion was sequenced for a study of T cells in Graves' hyperthyroidism and ophthalmopathy. The study, taken as a whole, reports: From stable hyperthyroidism, ophthalmopathy was set apart by a 13 V-J model.

With respect to this clonotype: Its antigen is not known.

The source material, RNA transcripts, was used to amplify TCR beta CDR3 regions. Initially, a first-round RT-PCR of the TCR CDR3 employed the HTBI primer set. TCRdb re-called the multiplex PCR reads with MiXCR, one entry per CDR3 protein. The sample has about 610,000 distinct CDR3 sequences; more than 15% are singletons. Germline CDR1 is PRHDT and CDR2 is FYEKMQ (reference sequence). This CDR3 region has 12 residues. Trimming removed 4 bases at V and 5 bases at J, with 7 bases between. The chain has TRBV13 and TRBJ2-3; D might be TRBD1 (5 bases). The receptor comes from a woman in her 40s with Graves' ophthalmopathy. Sequencing input: blood. CDR3 loop: CASSSREDTQYF. Here the CDR3 DNA reads TGTGCCAGCAGCTCCAGGGAAGATACGCAGTATTTT.